These 20 T cell receptor beta chains were all obtained from the same sample, sequenced in a study of sequential checkpoint blockade in melanoma. TCRdb keeps only in-frame clones here, not all; method: immunoSEQ multiplex PCR. The sample includes 35,000 to 45,000 clones, 80% to 90% of them seen just once. Regarding treatment: randomized to nivolumab then ipilimumab (arm A) or the reverse (arm B). Sequencing was performed on CD8+ T cells sorted from blood (inferred from file names), taken from a patient given nivolumab and ipilimumab in sequence. The receptors were gathered from a human donor with melanoma.

The chain recombines TRBV7-9 with TRBJ2-7; perhaps TRBD1 as D (6 bases). Trimming removed 0 bases at V and 3 bases at J, with 12 bases between. The CDR3 runs to 15 residues. CDR1 is SEHNR, CDR2 FQNEAQ, per germline (reference sequence). In DNA, the CDR3 is TGTGCCAGCAGCTTAGCCTACACGGACAGCTACGAGCAGTACTTC. Translation: CASSLAYTDSYEQYF.

This chain uses TRBV5-4 with TRBJ1-2; maybe TRBD1 (6 bases). CDR1 and CDR2 (germline): SGHNT, YYREEE (reference sequence). Trimming took 9 bases from V and 4 from J, leaving 19 bases between them. This CDR3 comprises 14 residues. CDR3 sequence: CAILEKQGAYGYTF. The CDR3 nucleotides read TGTGCCATCCTAGAAAAACAGGGAGCCTATGGCTACACCTTC.

The chain is built from TRBV7-6 and TRBJ2-1; 8 bases agree with TRBD2. Trimming at V came to 3 bases and at J to 2 bases, leaving 3 bases not matched to a gene. The V gene's germline CDR1 is SGHVS and CDR2 FNYEAQ. The CDR3 totals 15 residues. The CDR3 region has the DNA TGTGCCAGCAGCTTCGGGGGGGCTACCTACAATGAGCAGTTCTTC. Protein product: CASSFGGATYNEQFF.

The chain is built from TRBV6-1 and TRBJ1-1, with TRBD1 matching 10 bases. The J segment lost 1 base and the V segment lost 6 bases, leaving 2 bases of the junction unmatched. The CDR3 sequence is 14 residues long. Germline lookup yields CDR1 MNHNS and CDR2 SASEGT. Written as DNA, the CDR3 is TGTGCCAGCAGCTGGGACAGGGGGAACACTGAAGCTTTCTTT. Translated: CASSWDRGNTEAFF.

The chain joins TRBV27 to TRBJ2-5; 13 bases align to TRBD2. CDR3 length: 15 residues. CDR1 and CDR2 (germline): MNHEY, SMNVEV (reference sequence). V dropped 8 bases and J dropped 4; count of bases not matched to a gene: 7. The CDR3 sequence: CASSGLAGEGETQYF. The CDR3 nucleotides read TGTGCCAGCTCCGGACTAGCGGGAGAGGGAGAGACCCAGTACTTC.

The chain is built from TRBV15 and TRBJ2-1; the match to TRBD2 covers 8 bases. The junction had 10 bases not matched to a gene; V was cut back by 4 bases and J by 8 bases. Germline loops: CDR1 LNHNV, CDR2 YYDKDF (reference sequence). The CDR3 sequence is 15 residues long. The CDR3 nucleotides are TGTGCCACCAGCACGACTAGCGCCTTGGTCGATGAGCAGTTCTTC. As protein: CATSTTSALVDEQFF.

The chain couples TRBV5-4 to TRBJ1-1; 9 bases map to TRBD1. Germline CDR1 SGHNT, CDR2 YYREEE (reference sequence). The junction had 9 bases not matched to a gene; V was cut back by 2 bases and J by 10 bases. This CDR3 has 14 amino acids. In nucleotides, the CDR3 is TGTGCCAGCAGCTTTGGGACAGGGAATGATGGAGCTTTCTTT. It specifies CASSFGTGNDGAFF.

The V and J genes are TRBV2 and TRBJ2-2; no reliable D call. The CDR3 has 15 amino acids. With 3 bases removed from V and 6 bases from J, the gap between germline ends came to 14 bases. Germline CDR1 is SNHLY and CDR2 is FYNNEI. The CDR3 loop is CASSDDQVAPGELFF. The CDR3 nucleotides read TGTGCCAGCAGTGATGATCAGGTTGCCCCCGGGGAGCTGTTTTTT.

The chain carries TRBV5-8 and TRBJ1-2; no clear D gene. This CDR3 is built from 16 residues. The germline V gene encodes CDR1 SGHTS and CDR2 YDEGEE. V lost 1 base, J lost 2 bases, and 15 bases lay in between. CDR3: CASSLFLQAHNYGYTF. DNA of the CDR3: TGTGCCAGCAGCTTGTTTTTGCAGGCACACAACTATGGCTACACCTTC.

The CDR3 region is CATRKRGGEDSPLHF. The CDR3 nucleotides read TGTGCCACCAGAAAGAGGGGGGGAGAGGACTCACCCCTCCACTTT. The V gene is TRBV15, the J gene TRBJ1-6; tentative D call: TRBD1 (6 bases). Germline V gene sequence: CDR1 LNHNV, CDR2 YYDKDF (reference sequence). Trimming stripped 6 bases from V and 10 bases from J, with 19 bases between. The CDR3 contains 15 residues. Full variable domain (outside the CDR3, taken from reference TRBV15 and TRBJ1-6): DAMVIQNPRYQVTQFGKPVTLSCSQTLNHNVMYWYQQKSSQAPKLLFHYYDKDFNNEADTPDNFQSRRPNTSFCFLDIRSPGLGDTAMYLCATRKRGGEDSPLHFGNGTRLTVT.

The chain joins TRBV18 to TRBJ2-2, with D perhaps TRBD1 (6 bases). V lost 6 bases and J 7 bases, leaving 21 bases between the germline ends. CDR1 KGHSH and CDR2 LQKENI come from the germline V gene. The length of the CDR3 is 16 residues. The CDR3 is CASSPDSPKLSGELFF. CDR3 nucleotides: TGTGCCAGCTCTCCGGACAGCCCCAAACTCAGCGGGGAGCTGTTTTTT.

The chain joins TRBV7-4 to TRBJ2-7; 7 bases are a match to TRBD1. The trim removed 5 bases at V and 3 bases at J, leaving 10 bases unmatched. The CDR3 has 15 amino acids. Looked up from germline, CDR1 is SGHVT and CDR2 is SQSDAQ. CDR3 in DNA: TGTGCCAGCAGCCCCCCACGGACAGGCCTCTACGAGCAGTACTTC. Protein: CASSPPRTGLYEQYF.

The chain carries TRBV9 and TRBJ1-1, with no clear D. The CDR3 sequence is 14 residues long. Germline V gene lookup returns CDR1 SGDLS and CDR2 YYNGEE. Between the trimmed V and J ends, which lost 3 bases and 4 bases, there was a span of 13 bases. CDR3 in amino acids: CASSAGLQFTEAFF. The CDR3 nucleotides are TGTGCCAGCAGCGCGGGTCTTCAGTTCACTGAAGCTTTCTTT. Using reference TRBV9 and TRBJ1-1 for the parts outside the CDR3, the full variable domain is DSGVTQTPKHLITATGQRVTLRCSPRSGDLSVYWYQQSLDQGLQFLIQYYNGEERAKGNILERFSAQQFPDLHSELNLSSLELGDSALYFCASSAGLQFTEAFFGQGTRLTVV.

The gene calls are TRBV7-8 and TRBJ1-1; D is unclear. The V end lost 4 bases, the J end lost 5 bases, and 8 bases lay between the germline ends. The length of the CDR3 is 12 residues. CDR1 SGHVS and CDR2 FQNEAQ come from the germline V gene. CDR3 sequence (DNA): TGTGCCAGCAGCTCCCCCCCTACTGAAGCTTTCTTT. It yields the protein CASSSPPTEAFF. The full variable domain, rest sourced from reference TRBV7-8 and TRBJ1-1, is GAGVSQSPRYKVAKRGQDVALRCDPISGHVSLFWYQQALGQGPEFLTYFQNEAQLDKSGLPSDRFFAERPEGSVSTLKIQRTQQEDSAVYLCASSSPPTEAFFGQGTRLTVV.

This rearrangement joins TRBV5-6 to TRBJ2-7; D perhaps matches TRBD1 (5 bases). The CDR3 runs to 12 residues. In germline, CDR1 is SGHDT, CDR2 YYEEEE. With 2 bases removed from V and 6 bases from J, the gap between germline ends came to 9 bases. CDR3 DNA: TGTGCCAGCAGCTTACAGGACCGCGAGCAGTACTTC. It encodes CASSLQDREQYF. The complete variable domain, with remaining parts taken from reference TRBV5-6 and TRBJ2-7, reads DAGVTQSPTHLIKTRGQQVTLRCSPKSGHDTVSWYQQALGQGPQFIFQYYEEEERQRGNFPDRFSGHQFPNYSSELNVNALLLGDSALYLCASSLQDREQYFGPGTRLTVT.

This clone was counted once. This CDR3 is missing its conserved last phenylalanine or tryptophan, likely due to a read error. The chain joins TRBV27 to TRBJ2-7; 10 bases map to TRBD2. The CDR3 spans 15 residues. The germline V gene has CDR1 MNHEY and CDR2 SMNVEV (reference sequence). The junction had 5 bases not matched to a gene; V was cut back by 0 bases and J by 6 bases. The CDR3 loop reads CASSLSTGTSVEQYL. The CDR3 DNA follows: TGTGCCAGCAGTTTATCGACGGGGACTAGCGTCGAGCAGTACCTC.

This clone occurred a few times. The CDR3 DNA reads as TGTGCCAGCGGGACTAGCGGGGGGGTGGAGACCCAGTACTTC. Translated, it gives CASGTSGGVETQYF. The chain couples TRBV6-5 to TRBJ2-5; 16 bases fit TRBD2. The ends lost 8 bases at V and 5 bases at J; junction bases unmatched: 2. Looked up from germline, CDR1 is MNHEY and CDR2 is SVGAGI. The CDR3 has 14 amino acids.

This chain connects TRBV2 to TRBJ2-3; 11 positions agree with TRBD2. V trimming: 4 bases; J trimming: 1 base; junction bases outside the gene matches: 4. Germline values: CDR1 SNHLY, CDR2 FYNNEI. The CDR3 totals 16 residues. Here the CDR3 DNA reads TGTGCCAGCAGTGCCCCTAGCGGGGGGCGCACAGATACGCAGTATTTT. Protein product: CASSAPSGGRTDTQYF.

The rearrangement links TRBV2 to TRBJ1-5; D remains ambiguous. V was clipped by 4 bases and J by 0 bases, with 13 bases between them. The CDR3 is 16 amino acids. Germline-derived CDR1 and CDR2 are SNHLY and FYNNEI. The CDR3 reads CASSGGAVYSNQPQHF. The CDR3 DNA reads as TGTGCCAGCAGTGGCGGAGCGGTTTATAGCAATCAGCCCCAGCATTTT.

V usage is TRBV27 and J usage is TRBJ1-5, with unresolved D. The ends were cut back, 4 bases at V and 3 bases at J, with 4 bases in the middle. CDR3 length: 12 residues. Looked up from germline, CDR1 is MNHEY and CDR2 is SMNVEV (reference sequence). This CDR3 reads CASSSLNQPQHF. The CDR3 DNA follows: TGTGCCAGCAGTTCCCTCAATCAGCCCCAGCATTTT.